The 28 T cell receptor beta chains below all came from one sample that was sequenced in a study of T cells in Graves' hyperthyroidism and ophthalmopathy. Template material for amplifying TCR beta CDR3 regions consisted of RNA transcripts. The HTBI primer set drove a first-round RT-PCR of the TCR CDR3. Each CDR3 protein is one row after TCRdb ran MiXCR on the multiplex PCR reads. The profile covers approximately 600,000 distinct CDR3 sequences, with 15% to 20% appearing a single time and around 3.9% taken by the ten largest. The sample consisted of blood. The receptors come from a woman in her 30s with Graves' hyperthyroidism.

Only a few counts were recorded for this clonotype. V is TRBV6-1 and J is TRBJ1-1; D possibly corresponds to TRBD1 (5 bases). Germline-derived CDR1 and CDR2 are MNHNS and SASEGT. This CDR3 is 14 amino acids long. V lost 6 bases and J 4 bases, leaving 15 bases between the germline ends. Written as DNA, the CDR3 is TGTGCCAGCAGACGGGGAGGAGGGACCACTGAAGCTTTCTTT. Translating gives CASRRGGGTTEAFF.

This clonotype was detected many times. The gene calls are TRBV20-1 and TRBJ2-3; 16 nucleotides align to TRBD2. CDR1 is DFQATT and CDR2 is SNEGSKA in the germline V gene (reference sequence). The CDR3 extends over 18 amino acids. Unmatched junction bases numbered 5, after V lost 1 base and J lost 1 base. In DNA form, the CDR3 reads TGCAGTGCTAGAGCCCCCGGGACTAGCGGGGGGGGCACAGATACGCAGTATTTT. Protein sequence: CSARAPGTSGGGTDTQYF.

A note on this clonotype: This may be a read error: a much more frequent sequence differs by one nucleotide. The conserved phenylalanine or tryptophan is not found at the CDR3 terminus, so this likely reflects a read error. The rearrangement links TRBV24-1 to TRBJ2-2; D is unclear. V dropped 7 bases and J dropped 1 base, with 9 bases sitting between them. Germline assignment: CDR1 KGHDR and CDR2 SFDVKD. The CDR3 has 14 amino acids. CDR3 bases: TGTGCCACCAGCCCGCGGCGGAACACCGGGGAGCTGTTTTCT. It codes for CATSPRRNTGELFS.

The rearrangement joins TRBV30 to TRBJ1-2; D is perhaps TRBD1 (5 bases). With 1 base removed from V and 8 bases from J, the gap between germline ends came to 8 bases. The CDR3 loop spans 11 amino acids. The germline V gene encodes CDR1 GTSNPN and CDR2 SVGIG (reference sequence). The CDR3 here is CAWSGRGGYTF. CDR3 DNA sequence: TGTGCCTGGAGTGGGAGGGGAGGCTACACCTTC.

This clonotype showed up just a few times. The genes are TRBV6-1 and TRBJ1-1; a possible D gene is TRBD1 (5 bases). The V gene's germline CDR1 is MNHNS and CDR2 SASEGT. CDR3 length: 16 residues. Between the trimmed V and J ends, which lost 8 bases and 2 bases, there was a span of 21 bases. CDR3: CASLTTTGYRNTEAFF. CDR3 bases: TGTGCCAGCCTAACGACCACAGGTTATCGAAACACTGAAGCTTTCTTT.

The table lists this clonotype with a few counts. The chain links TRBV7-9 to TRBJ2-7; D is perhaps TRBD2 (5 bases). V gave up 1 base and J gave up 2 bases, with 9 bases separating them. The germline gives CDR1 SEHNR, CDR2 FQNEAQ (reference sequence). This CDR3 is 14 amino acids long. DNA for the CDR3: TGTGCCAGCAGCTTAGTCGGGATTACCTACGAGCAGTACTTC. Amino acids: CASSLVGITYEQYF.

This clonotype showed up many times. This chain uses TRBV20-1 with TRBJ2-1, with 8 nucleotides matching TRBD2. Germline CDR1 is DFQATT and CDR2 is SNEGSKA (reference sequence). The CDR3 has 13 residues. V lost 3 bases and J lost 8; bases outside the gene matches: 6. CDR3: CSASGVSGDEQFF. In DNA form, the CDR3 reads TGCAGTGCTAGTGGCGTTAGCGGGGATGAGCAGTTCTTC.

The chain has TRBV7-3 and TRBJ1-1; 7 bases line up with TRBD1. Germline CDR1 SGHTA, CDR2 FQGTGA. V lost 0 bases, J lost 0 bases, and 7 bases stayed unmatched. This CDR3 is 17 amino acids long. The CDR3, as DNA: TGTGCCAGCAGCTTAACTGTAGGGACAGCCATGAACACTGAAGCTTTCTTT. As protein: CASSLTVGTAMNTEAFF.

This clonotype was picked up many times. The chain recombines TRBV3-1 with TRBJ1-1; a weak D match, TRBD1 (6 bases). Germline CDR1 is LGHDT and CDR2 is YNNKEL (reference sequence). The CDR3 is 15 amino acids. V lost 3 bases and J 0 bases, leaving 11 bases between the germline ends. In DNA, the CDR3 is TGTGCCAGCAGCCATGGGACAACCATGAACACTGAAGCTTTCTTT. Protein sequence: CASSHGTTMNTEAFF.

The V call is TRBV20-1, the J call TRBJ2-3; D not certain. The CDR3 totals 16 residues. V was cut by 6 bases and J by 1 base, with 20 bases left in between. From germline, CDR1 is DFQATT and CDR2 SNEGSKA (reference sequence). The CDR3 sequence is CSAPPRRLSGTDTQYF. The DNA for the CDR3 is TGCAGTGCGCCCCCCAGGAGACTTTCGGGCACAGATACGCAGTATTTT.

This clonotype has just a few counts. V gene TRBV19 combines with J gene TRBJ1-5, with 9 bases identical to TRBD1. J gave up 7 bases and V 3 bases, and 4 bases lay outside the gene matches. This CDR3 spans 14 amino acids. Germline V gene sequence: CDR1 LNHDA, CDR2 SQIVND (reference sequence). The CDR3 region is CASSITGGVQPQHF. The CDR3 nucleotides read TGTGCCAGTAGTATCACAGGGGGCGTCCAGCCCCAGCATTTT.

On this clonotype: A much larger clone differs from this one at a single base, so this may be a read error. The chain carries TRBV6-2 or TRBV6-3 and TRBJ1-1, with TRBD1 as a possible D gene (6 bases). The V gene's germline CDR1 is MNHEY and CDR2 SVGEGT. The length of the CDR3 is 15 residues. The CDR3 here is CASSDSGDSTGEAFF. CDR3 DNA sequence: TGTGCCAGCAGTGACTCAGGGGACTCAACTGGTGAAGCTTTCTTT.

The CDR3 protein is CASSSDRTQETQYF. The DNA of the CDR3 is TGTGCCAGCAGCTCCGACAGAACCCAAGAGACCCAGTACTTC. V and J are TRBV7-9 and TRBJ2-5, with a weak D call TRBD1 (5 bases). The CDR3 sequence is 14 residues long. CDR1 is SEHNR and CDR2 is FQNEAQ in the germline V gene (reference sequence). Trimming stripped 4 bases from V and 1 base from J, with 10 bases between.

V gene TRBV6-2 or TRBV6-3 combines with J gene TRBJ2-3; TRBD2 might be the D (6 bases). V lost 6 bases to trimming and J lost 4 bases, with 17 bases between them. The CDR3 spans 15 residues. Germline V gene data show CDR1 as MNHEY and CDR2 as SVGEGT. CDR3 sequence reads: CASSLRGVAADTQYF. The CDR3 nucleotides are TGTGCCAGCAGCCTACGCGGAGTAGCGGCAGATACGCAGTATTTT.

This clonotype came up a few times. This rearrangement joins TRBV20-1 to TRBJ2-1; the D gene is possibly TRBD2 (5 bases). The CDR3 sequence is 15 residues long. V shed 0 bases and J shed 3 bases, with 12 bases lying between them. Germline V gene lookup returns CDR1 DFQATT and CDR2 SNEGSKA (reference sequence). The CDR3 DNA reads TGCAGTGCTAGAGATCCGGCGGGCTTCTACAATGAGCAGTTCTTC. This codes for CSARDPAGFYNEQFF.

Details on this clonotype: One end of the junction does not line up with germline, which may come from a read error. This chain links TRBV28 with TRBJ1-1, with D hard to call. Germline V gene sequence: CDR1 MDHEN, CDR2 SYDVKM. The CDR3 is made up of 15 amino acids. CDR3 sequence (DNA): TGTGGCAGCAGTCCAGCTTTCCCTAAAGCCACTGAAGCTTTCTTT. This gives the protein CGSSPAFPKATEAFF.

This clonotype turned up a few times. The rearrangement links TRBV5-1 to TRBJ2-1; D is possibly TRBD1 (5 bases). Trimming took off 1 base at V and 5 bases at J, with 10 bases between the two ends. This CDR3 is built from 14 residues. Per the germline V gene, CDR1 is SGHRS and CDR2 is YFSETQ. The CDR3 region is CASSLSGIHNEQFF. In DNA form, the CDR3 reads TGCGCCAGCAGCTTGTCAGGGATCCACAATGAGCAGTTCTTC.

This clonotype was seen ten or more times. This sequence joins TRBV29-1 and TRBJ2-7, with D possibly called TRBD1 or TRBD2 (5 bases each). The germline V gene has CDR1 SQVTM and CDR2 ANQGSEA. This CDR3 has 12 amino acids. The V gene lost 7 bases and the J gene lost 4 bases, with 14 bases spanning the gap. Here the CDR3 DNA reads TGCAGCGGGGGGACGCTCGAGTACGAGCAGTACTTC. Its protein product is CSGGTLEYEQYF.

At least ten counts were recorded for this clonotype. The CDR3, as DNA: TGCGCCAGCAGCTCGAGGACGGGCAATGAGCAGTTCTTC. It translates to CASSSRTGNEQFF. This chain uses TRBV5-1 with TRBJ2-1; D unresolved. The ends were cut back, 3 bases at V and 6 bases at J, with 10 bases in the middle. The CDR3 is 13 amino acids. Germline assignment: CDR1 SGHRS and CDR2 YFSETQ.

This clonotype was seen a few times. The J gene is TRBJ2-7, the V gene TRBV30; D tentatively fits TRBD1 or TRBD2 (6 bases each). CDR1 and CDR2 from the germline V gene are GTSNPN and SVGIG (reference sequence). The CDR3 sequence is 14 residues long. V was pared by 2 bases and J by 5 bases, with 16 bases between. The CDR3 region has the DNA TGTGCCTGGAGTCCCACGGGGGCGACAAACGAGCAGTACTTC. This sequence encodes CAWSPTGATNEQYF.

This clonotype was seen only a few times. The chain is built from TRBV7-3 and TRBJ2-7; 7 positions match TRBD2. The CDR3 runs to 15 residues. The V and J ends lost 5 bases and 5 bases, in that order; junction bases with no gene match: 12. Germline assignment: CDR1 SGHTA and CDR2 FQGTGA. The CDR3 region is CASSRRAGEGHEQYF. CDR3 DNA: TGTGCCAGCAGCCGACGGGCGGGAGAGGGGCACGAGCAGTACTTC.

Many counts were recorded for this clonotype. The chain employs TRBV28 and TRBJ2-1; D gene ambiguous. CDR1 and CDR2 from the germline V gene are MDHEN and SYDVKM. The CDR3 runs 15 residues. Between the trimmed V and J ends, which lost 6 bases and 9 bases, there was a span of 21 bases. The CDR3 sequence: CASSLGSGPFFEQFF. CDR3 nucleotides: TGTGCCAGCAGCTTGGGGTCGGGCCCATTTTTTGAGCAGTTCTTC. Full variable domain (outside the CDR3, taken from reference TRBV28 and TRBJ2-1): DVKVTQSSRYLVKRTGEKVFLECVQDMDHENMFWYRQDPGLGLRLIYFSYDVKMKEKGDIPEGYSVSREKKERFSLILESASTNQTSMYLCASSLGSGPFFEQFFGPGTRLTVL.

There are a few counts of this clonotype. This chain's CDR3 is CASSQRWTGDTEAFF. The CDR3 DNA reads as TGTGCCAGCAGCCAACGTTGGACAGGGGACACTGAAGCTTTCTTT. The rearrangement uses TRBV4-2 and TRBJ1-1; TRBD1 matches 9 bases. J gave up 3 bases and V 2 bases, and 4 bases lay outside the gene matches. The CDR3 is made up of 15 amino acids. Germline CDR1 reads LGHNA; CDR2 reads YNFKEQ.

The table lists this clonotype with many counts. V usage is TRBV12-3 or TRBV12-4 and J usage is TRBJ2-2; TRBD1 matches 9 bases. The V gene end was trimmed by 5 bases and the J gene end by 5 bases; junction bases not matched to a gene: 6. The CDR3 has 15 amino acids. The CDR3 loop is CASSPGTGRTGELFF. Written as DNA, the CDR3 is TGTGCCAGCAGTCCCGGGACAGGGCGGACCGGGGAGCTGTTTTTT.

There are a few counts of this clonotype. The CDR3, as DNA: TGTGCCAGCAGTTACGGGCTAGTTAACTACGAGCAGTACTTC. It translates to CASSYGLVNYEQYF. The chain is built from TRBV6-2 or TRBV6-3 and TRBJ2-7; no reliable D call. The CDR3 contains 14 residues. Trimming took off 2 bases at V and 3 bases at J, with 11 bases between the two ends. Germline V lookup: CDR1 MNHEY, CDR2 SVGEGT.

This chain uses TRBV6-4 with TRBJ1-6; a possible D gene is TRBD1 (5 bases). The germline V gene encodes CDR1 MRHNA and CDR2 SNTAGT. This CDR3 spans 13 amino acids. V was cut by 2 bases and J by 7 bases, with 6 bases left in between. CDR3 nucleotide sequence: TGTGCCAGCAGTGACGGGGGGAATTCACCCCTCCACTTT. Its protein is CASSDGGNSPLHF.

The V and J genes are TRBV7-8 and TRBJ2-1; D gene ambiguous. There are 17 residues in the CDR3. The germline CDR1 and CDR2 sequences are SGHVS and FQNEAQ. V lost 3 bases, J lost 0 bases, and 15 bases lay in between. CDR3 sequence (DNA): TGTGCCAGCAGCTTTAACTCGGGCCCAGTCTCCTACAATGAGCAGTTCTTC. Translating gives CASSFNSGPVSYNEQFF.

This clonotype has at least ten counts. V is TRBV2 and J is TRBJ2-4, with a possible D match to TRBD2 (6 bases). This CDR3 is 16 amino acids long. Trimming took 7 bases from V and 7 from J, leaving 23 bases between them. Germline V lookup: CDR1 SNHLY, CDR2 FYNNEI. CDR3 nucleotides: TGTGCCAGCAAGAACCCAGGAGGGCCCGTTGGGAACATTCAGTACTTC. Amino acid sequence: CASKNPGGPVGNIQYF.